The 7 T cell receptor beta chains below all came from one sample that was sequenced in a study of neurological immune-mediated disorders. A single record per CDR3 protein comes from TCRdb applying MiXCR to the 5' RACE reads. The sample holds approximately 100,000 distinct CDR3 sequences, roughly 3.5% seen once. Sequencing was performed on PBMCs. The receptors come from a woman in her late teens or twenties with multiple sclerosis.

The table lists this clonotype with many counts. The rearrangement joins TRBV6-5 to TRBJ1-1, with a tentative D call TRBD1 (6 bases). Trimming shortened V by 4 bases and J by 2 bases, and 11 bases separated the two germline ends. The CDR3 length is 14 residues. CDR1 is MNHEY and CDR2 is SVGAGI in the germline V gene. The CDR3 loop is CASSLRTANTEAFF. CDR3 bases: TGTGCCAGCAGTTTACGGACAGCAAACACTGAAGCTTTCTTT.

The table lists this clonotype with many counts. The V and J genes are TRBV5-6 and TRBJ2-1; perhaps TRBD1 as D (5 bases). This CDR3 region has 18 residues. Germline CDR1 reads SGHDT; CDR2 reads YYEEEE. The germline V and J ends were trimmed by 0 bases and 4 bases, with 20 bases remaining between them. CDR3 sequence reads: CASSLAIQEGLFYNEQFF. CDR3 in DNA: TGTGCCAGCAGCTTGGCCATACAGGAAGGCCTTTTTTACAATGAGCAGTTCTTC.

This clonotype has a count of ten or more. The CDR3 loop reads CASSPRGGDDYGYTF. The CDR3 DNA follows: TGTGCCAGCAGTCCCCGAGGGGGAGACGACTATGGCTACACCTTC. V and J are TRBV2 and TRBJ1-2; D is perhaps TRBD1 (6 bases). Trimming stripped 5 bases from V and 3 bases from J, with 16 bases between. In germline, CDR1 is SNHLY, CDR2 FYNNEI. The CDR3 is 15 residues long. The complete variable domain, with remaining parts taken from reference TRBV2 and TRBJ1-2, reads EPEVTQTPSHQVTQMGQEVILRCVPISNHLYFYWYRQILGQKVEFLVSFYNNEISEKSEIFDDQFSVERPDGSNFTLKIRSTKLEDSAMYFCASSPRGGDDYGYTFGSGTRLTVV.

The sample holds many counts of this clonotype. The rearrangement joins TRBV28 to TRBJ1-4, with D possibly being TRBD1 (6 bases). This CDR3 has 15 residues. V was trimmed by 7 bases and J by 5 bases, leaving 17 bases between them. CDR1 MDHEN and CDR2 SYDVKM come from the germline V gene. CDR3 sequence: CASTKWGRPNEKLFF. The CDR3 DNA sequence: TGTGCCAGCACTAAATGGGGGCGTCCCAATGAAAAACTGTTTTTT.

This clonotype was seen at least ten times. The rearrangement uses TRBV12-3 or TRBV12-4 and TRBJ1-2, with D possibly matching TRBD1 (6 bases). Trimming shortened V by 6 bases and J by 1 base, and 18 bases separated the two germline ends. The CDR3 is 16 residues long. DNA for the CDR3: TGTGCCAGCAGAGGGGGGGGCAGCAAAGTTAACTATGGCTACACCTTC. It translates to CASRGGGSKVNYGYTF.

At least ten counts were recorded for this clonotype. This chain joins TRBV7-8 and TRBJ2-5; possible D gene TRBD2, 5 bases. V shed 5 bases and J shed 5 bases, with 18 bases lying between them. From germline, CDR1 is SGHVS and CDR2 FQNEAQ. This CDR3 is 15 amino acids long. CDR3 region: CASSPTPGGGETQYF. The CDR3 nucleotides read TGTGCCAGCAGCCCGACGCCCGGAGGTGGGGAGACCCAGTACTTC.

There are many counts of this clonotype. The V call is TRBV7-2, the J call TRBJ2-2; TRBD2 aligns across 7 bases. V lost 2 bases, J lost 7 bases, and 7 bases stayed unmatched. The germline CDR1 and CDR2 sequences are SGHTA and FQGNSA. CDR3 length: 15 amino acids. The DNA of the CDR3 is TGTGCCAGCAGCTTATTGTCGGGAGGTTACGGGGAGCTGTTTTTT. Translated: CASSLLSGGYGELFF.